This T cell receptor beta chain was sequenced in a study of T-cell reconstitution after alpha-beta-depleted transplantation in children. TCRbeta library preparation incorporated unique molecular identifiers. Each CDR3 protein is one row after TCRdb ran MiXCR on the PCR reads. The sample shows fewer than 400,000 distinct CDR3 sequences, around 25% of them seen only once. V gave up 3 bases and J gave up 5 bases; unmatched junction bases: 11. Germline assignment: CDR1 DFQATT and CDR2 SNEGSKA (reference sequence). CDR3 length equals 15 residues. The V and J genes are TRBV20-1 and TRBJ2-5, with 8 bases aligning to TRBD2. The specimen was PBMCs, mostly from graft donor cells, collected 180 days after TCRalphabeta/CD19-depleted stem cell transplant. This receptor was identified in a male patient under 18 who had a stem cell transplant for acute lymphoblastic leukemia, so the T cells may come from the graft donor. As DNA, the CDR3 is TGCAGTGCTAGTAGTCCGGGAGGGCGTTTGGAGACCCAGTACTTC. This encodes CSASSPGGRLETQYF.